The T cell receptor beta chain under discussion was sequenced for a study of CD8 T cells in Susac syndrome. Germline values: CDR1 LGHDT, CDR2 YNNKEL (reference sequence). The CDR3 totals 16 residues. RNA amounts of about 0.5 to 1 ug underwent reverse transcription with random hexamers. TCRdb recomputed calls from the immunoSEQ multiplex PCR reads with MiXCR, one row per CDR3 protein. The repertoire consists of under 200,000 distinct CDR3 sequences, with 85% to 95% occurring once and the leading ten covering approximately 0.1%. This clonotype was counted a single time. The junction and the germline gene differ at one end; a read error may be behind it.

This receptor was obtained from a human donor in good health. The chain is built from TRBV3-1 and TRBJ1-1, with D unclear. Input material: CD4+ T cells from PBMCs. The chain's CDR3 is CASGQDSRVMNTEAFF. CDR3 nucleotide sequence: TGTGCCAGCGGCCAAGATTCGCGTGTGATGAACACTGAAGCTTTCTTT.